The present entry profiles one T cell receptor beta chain with its context. Its antigen is undetermined. Using immunoSEQ multiplex PCR, the repertoire was profiled, and TCRdb retains in-frame clones only, with some absent. The repertoire holds tens of thousands of clones, with about 83% as singletons. The sample belongs to a study of neoadjuvant nivolumab and ipilimumab in lung cancer. Study-level results: Resected-tumor TCR richness correlated positively with pretherapy blood richness.

The clonotype originates from an adult with non-small cell lung cancer. The specimen was tumor tissue, collected after neoadjuvant nivolumab, alone or with ipilimumab, at or shortly before surgery.

CDR3 sequence reads: CASSPRDGLYEQYF. In DNA, the CDR3 is TGTGCCAGCAGCCCGCGGGACGGTCTCTACGAGCAGTACTTC. The chain carries TRBV7-2 and TRBJ2-7; D might be TRBD2 (6 bases). V shed 5 bases and J shed 3 bases, with 14 bases lying between them. The length of the CDR3 is 14 residues. The germline V gene encodes CDR1 SGHTA and CDR2 FQGNSA.